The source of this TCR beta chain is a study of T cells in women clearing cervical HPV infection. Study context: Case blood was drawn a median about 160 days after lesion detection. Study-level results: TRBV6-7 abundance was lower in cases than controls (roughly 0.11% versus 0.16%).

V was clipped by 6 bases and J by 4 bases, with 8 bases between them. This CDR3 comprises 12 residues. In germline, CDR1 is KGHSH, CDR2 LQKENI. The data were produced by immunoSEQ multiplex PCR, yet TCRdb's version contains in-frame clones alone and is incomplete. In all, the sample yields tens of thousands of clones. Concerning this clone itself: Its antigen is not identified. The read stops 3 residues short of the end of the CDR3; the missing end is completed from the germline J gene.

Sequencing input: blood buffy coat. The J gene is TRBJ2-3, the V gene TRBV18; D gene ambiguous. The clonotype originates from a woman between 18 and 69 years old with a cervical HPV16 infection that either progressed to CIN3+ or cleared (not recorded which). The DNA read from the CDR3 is TGTGCCAGCTCCCAGGTATCAGATACG. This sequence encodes CASSQVSDT. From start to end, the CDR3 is CASSQVSDTQYF.